Each of the 19 T cell receptor beta chains below was sequenced from the same sample in a study of cytomegalovirus exposure and HLA in healthy donors (dated by TCRdb to 2016 to 2017). Library preparation used the immunoSEQ multiplex PCR assay. For the multiplex PCR, a mixture combining 60 forward primers for TCR Vbeta segments and 13 reverse primers for TCR Jbeta segments was used. Drawn from immuneACCESS, this table holds only the in-frame rearrangements with V and J called that TCRdb kept. Clones are partly lost; checked studies trace under half to an unresolved V gene and leave the rest unexplained. This sample comprises 150,000 to 200,000 clones, about four fifths of them detected only once. Around 6.1% of the sample goes to the ten largest clones. The sample consisted of PBMCs. These receptor sequences come from a woman aged 25 to 39 in good health and CMV-seropositive.

This clone occurred a few times. The gene calls are TRBV25-1 and TRBJ1-2; D gene unclear. The CDR3 is made up of 13 amino acids. CDR1 MGHDK and CDR2 SYGVNS come from the germline V gene. CDR3 amino acids: CAAPAEDNYGYTF. The CDR3 nucleotides are TGTGCGGCCCCGGCCGAGGATAACTATGGCTACACCTTC.

V gene TRBV6-6 combines with J gene TRBJ2-3; the match to TRBD1 covers 7 bases. V shed 6 bases and J 3 bases; nucleotides not matched to a gene: 9. The CDR3 spans 15 residues. Germline V gene lookup returns CDR1 MNHNY and CDR2 SVGAGI (reference sequence). For the CDR3, the DNA is TGTGCCAGCAGACCCGGACAGGCTTTAACAGATACGCAGTATTTT. Encoded protein: CASRPGQALTDTQYF.

This clone appeared a few times. The chain couples TRBV15 to TRBJ2-7; possible D gene TRBD2, 7 bases. This CDR3 region has 14 residues. Germline CDR1 reads LNHNV; CDR2 reads YYDKDF (reference sequence). With 3 bases removed from V and 3 bases from J, the gap between germline ends came to 12 bases. The CDR3: CATSSRGGHYEQYF. The CDR3 coding sequence is TGTGCCACCAGCAGCCGCGGGGGCCACTACGAGCAGTACTTC.

This clone occurred once. The chain recombines TRBV6-6 with TRBJ2-7; D may be TRBD1 (6 bases). Trimming removed 6 bases at V and 3 bases at J, with 12 bases between. The CDR3 extends over 13 amino acids. The V gene's germline CDR1 is MNHNY and CDR2 SVGAGI (reference sequence). The CDR3 DNA follows: TGTGCCAGCAGCCTCGGACAGAGCTACGAGCAGTACTTC. Amino acids: CASSLGQSYEQYF.

The chain couples TRBV5-1 to TRBJ2-7; tentative D call: TRBD1 (6 bases). The CDR3 covers 13 residues. CDR1 SGHRS and CDR2 YFSETQ come from the germline V gene. With 4 bases removed from V and 3 bases from J, the gap between germline ends came to 11 bases. The CDR3 DNA sequence: TGCGCCAGCAGCCATGACAGGTTCTACGAGCAGTACTTC. Translating gives CASSHDRFYEQYF. Together with reference TRBV5-1 and TRBJ2-7, the CDR3 gives the full variable domain: KAGVTQTPRYLIKTRGQQVTLSCSPISGHRSVSWYQQTPGQGLQFLFEYFSETQRNKGNFPGRFSGRQFSNSRSEMNVSTLELGDSALYLCASSHDRFYEQYFGPGTRLTVT.

The chain recombines TRBV19 with TRBJ1-1; the D is unclear. CDR3 length: 14 residues. The V gene's germline CDR1 is LNHDA and CDR2 SQIVND (reference sequence). V gave up 6 bases and J gave up 0 bases, with 11 bases separating them. The DNA of the CDR3 is TGTGCCAGTAGGGCTAGGTTCATGAACACTGAAGCTTTCTTT. Amino acids: CASRARFMNTEAFF.

In its sample, this clone was seen a few times. This chain uses TRBV11-3 with TRBJ2-5; 9 bases map to TRBD1. Germline loops: CDR1 SGHNT, CDR2 YENEEA. The ends lost 3 bases at V and 5 bases at J; junction bases unmatched: 7. This CDR3 spans 15 amino acids. The chain's CDR3 is CASSFTGGAGETQYF. The CDR3 nucleotides read TGTGCCAGCAGCTTCACAGGGGGCGCGGGGGAGACCCAGTACTTC.

This chain links TRBV9 with TRBJ2-7, with TRBD2 as a possible D gene (5 bases). Trimming removed 3 bases at V and 2 bases at J, with 9 bases between. Per the germline V gene, CDR1 is SGDLS and CDR2 is YYNGEE. The CDR3 has 13 amino acids. The CDR3 nucleotides are TGTGCCAGCAGCGGCACGGGGACCTACGAGCAGTACTTC. Translated, it gives CASSGTGTYEQYF.

The chain couples TRBV9 to TRBJ2-7, with 10 positions matching TRBD2. Germline V lookup: CDR1 SGDLS, CDR2 YYNGEE. The CDR3 runs to 16 residues. V lost 4 bases, J lost 2 bases, and 9 bases stayed unmatched. The chain's CDR3 is CASSPLASGGAYEQYF. DNA for the CDR3: TGTGCCAGCAGCCCCCTAGCGAGCGGGGGGGCCTACGAGCAGTACTTC.

This chain links TRBV10-1 with TRBJ2-4; maybe TRBD1 (6 bases). Germline values: CDR1 WNHNN, CDR2 SYGVQD (reference sequence). V shed 0 bases and J shed 6 bases, with 6 bases lying between them. The length of the CDR3 is 13 residues. Written as DNA, the CDR3 is TGCGCCAGCAGTGAGTCAGGGGGAAACATTCAGTACTTC. Its translation: CASSESGGNIQYF.

The V call is TRBV19, the J call TRBJ2-7; 7 bases align to TRBD2. Germline trimming cut 4 bases from V and 1 base from J; bases unmatched to any gene: 4. CDR1 and CDR2 (germline): LNHDA, SQIVND (reference sequence). The length of the CDR3 is 14 residues. CDR3 protein: CASSTGLSSYEQYF. DNA of the CDR3: TGTGCCAGTAGTACGGGACTATCTTCCTACGAGCAGTACTTC. Variable domain in full (rest from reference TRBV19 and TRBJ2-7): DGGITQSPKYLFRKEGQNVTLSCEQNLNHDAMYWYRQDPGQGLRLIYYSQIVNDFQKGDIAEGYSVSREKKESFPLTVTSAQKNPTAFYLCASSTGLSSYEQYFGPGTRLTVT.

This clone was recorded once. The V and J genes are TRBV4-2 and TRBJ1-1; 7 bases are shared with TRBD1. CDR1 is LGHNA and CDR2 is YNFKEQ in the germline V gene. The CDR3 length is 14 residues. The V gene end was trimmed by 4 bases and the J gene end by 3 bases; junction bases not matched to a gene: 5. The CDR3 nucleotides are TGTGCCAGCAGCCCCACAGGGGCTTACACTGAAGCTTTCTTT. The encoded protein is CASSPTGAYTEAFF.

This rearrangement joins TRBV5-4 to TRBJ2-2, with TRBD1 matching over 8 bases. V trimming: 3 bases; J trimming: 4 bases; junction bases outside the gene matches: 8. The CDR3 has 16 amino acids. Germline CDR1 is SGHNT and CDR2 is YYREEE (reference sequence). CDR3 DNA sequence: TGTGCCAGCAGCTCCCAGGGGGCGGGGAGCACCGGGGAGCTGTTTTTT. Protein: CASSSQGAGSTGELFF.

The chain combines TRBV2 with TRBJ2-7; D perhaps matches TRBD2 (5 bases). The germline V and J ends were trimmed by 10 bases and 8 bases, with 15 bases remaining between them. This CDR3 spans 11 amino acids. Germline loops: CDR1 SNHLY, CDR2 FYNNEI. CDR3 residues: CATRSSGKQYF. In DNA form, the CDR3 reads TGTGCCACCCGGTCGTCGGGGAAGCAGTACTTC.

The gene calls are TRBV5-1 and TRBJ2-4; 9 nucleotides match TRBD2. From germline, CDR1 is SGHRS and CDR2 YFSETQ. The CDR3 has 20 amino acids. Trimming at V came to 0 bases and at J to 5 bases, leaving 18 bases not matched to a gene. The CDR3 loop is CASSLVPLIGRGGRENIQYF. The DNA of the CDR3 is TGCGCCAGCAGCTTGGTGCCGCTAATTGGGCGGGGGGGCCGGGAAAACATTCAGTACTTC.

This sequence joins TRBV15 and TRBJ1-1, with 7 bases that match TRBD1. Germline CDR1 reads LNHNV; CDR2 reads YYDKDF (reference sequence). This CDR3 spans 15 amino acids. Trimming removed 4 bases from V and 0 bases from J; junction bases left unmatched: 5. CDR3 DNA sequence: TGTGCCACCAGCAAGGGAGGACAGGTGAACACTGAAGCTTTCTTT. Protein: CATSKGGQVNTEAFF.

This clone has only a few counts. The V and J genes are TRBV6-1 and TRBJ1-1; D is unclear. The CDR3 has 14 residues. From germline, CDR1 is MNHNS and CDR2 SASEGT. The CDR3 sequence: CATSAAAMNTEAFF. Written as DNA, the CDR3 is TGTGCTACCTCCGCGGCAGCGATGAACACTGAAGCTTTCTTT.

About this clone itself: At one end the junction does not follow the germline gene, possibly because of a read error. This sequence joins TRBV7-2 and TRBJ1-1; D is unclear. The length of the CDR3 is 13 residues. Germline V gene lookup returns CDR1 SGHTA and CDR2 FQGNSA. The CDR3 DNA follows: TGTGCCAGCAGCTTCCTCTCCTCCCTCCCAGTCACCTTT. Amino acid sequence: CASSFLSSLPVTF.

The V gene is TRBV28, the J gene TRBJ2-2; 10 positions agree with TRBD2. The V segment lost 8 bases and the J segment 4 bases; nucleotides outside the gene matches: 7. This CDR3 region has 15 residues. Germline V gene data show CDR1 as MDHEN and CDR2 as SYDVKM. DNA for the CDR3: TGTGCCAGCTCTGCGGCTAGCGGGGGCACCGGGGAGCTGTTTTTT. It encodes CASSAASGGTGELFF.